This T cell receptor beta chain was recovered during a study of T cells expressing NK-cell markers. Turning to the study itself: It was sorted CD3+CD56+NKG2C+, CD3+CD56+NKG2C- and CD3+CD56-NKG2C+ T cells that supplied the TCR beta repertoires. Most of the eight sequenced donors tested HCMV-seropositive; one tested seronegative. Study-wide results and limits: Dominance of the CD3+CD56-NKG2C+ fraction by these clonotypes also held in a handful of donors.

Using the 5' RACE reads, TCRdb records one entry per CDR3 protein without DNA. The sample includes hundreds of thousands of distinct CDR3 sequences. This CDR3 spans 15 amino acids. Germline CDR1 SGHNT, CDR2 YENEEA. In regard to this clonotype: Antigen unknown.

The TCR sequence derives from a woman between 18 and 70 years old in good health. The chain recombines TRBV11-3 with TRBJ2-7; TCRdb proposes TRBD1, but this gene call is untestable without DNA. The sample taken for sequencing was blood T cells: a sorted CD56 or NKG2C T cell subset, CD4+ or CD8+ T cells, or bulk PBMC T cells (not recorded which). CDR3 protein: CASSQGGKGGGEQYF.